The rows below give T cell receptor beta chains drawn from one sample of a study of early T cells in non-severe SARS-CoV-2 infection. TCRdb fed the 5' RACE reads into MiXCR, producing one record per CDR3 protein. There are 50,000 to 60,000 distinct CDR3 sequences in the sample; under 8% occur only once, and about 5.8% lies in the top ten. The specimen comprised whole blood, sampled at baseline. These receptors were taken from an adult who was a healthcare worker with PCR-confirmed SARS-CoV-2 infection or an uninfected control (not recorded which). Each CDR3 is given with its conserved first and last residue. The D gene is left open where the match is weak. Size is stated for part of the rows, as once, few or many counts, or as a class when the clone is expanded.

len: 15
v_gene: TRBV28
j_gene: TRBJ2-5
abundance: many
d_gene: NA
CDR3nt: TGTGCCAGCAGTTTCCTCGGGTGGCTGCAAGAGACCCAGTACTTC
CDR3aa: CASSFLGWLQETQYF

len: 14
v_gene: TRBV6-2/TRBV6-3
j_gene: TRBJ1-6
abundance: many
d_gene: TRBD1
CDR3nt: TGTGCCAGCAGGCCCGCAGGGGGCTTGTCACCCCTCCACTTT
CDR3aa: CASRPAGGLSPLHF

len: 9
v_gene: TRBV20-1
j_gene: TRBJ1-1
abundance: few
d_gene: NA
CDR3nt: TGCAGTGCTATGCGATGGATATTATTT
CDR3aa: CSAMRWILF

len: 12
v_gene: TRBV6-2/TRBV6-3
j_gene: TRBJ2-1
abundance: NA
d_gene: TRBD1
CDR3nt: TGTGCCAGCACCCCGAGACAGGGTGAGCAGTTCTTC
CDR3aa: CASTPRQGEQFF

len: 19
v_gene: TRBV21-1
j_gene: TRBJ2-3
abundance: few
d_gene: NA
CDR3nt: TGTGCCAGCAGCAAGCCAACGCGGGGGGCCTGGATATGCACAGATACGCAGTATTTT
CDR3aa: CASSKPTRGAWICTDTQYF

len: 14
v_gene: TRBV5-1
j_gene: TRBJ2-3
abundance: many
d_gene: TRBD1
CDR3nt: TGCGCCAGCAGACGGGACAGGGCCGCAGATACGCAGTATTTT
CDR3aa: CASRRDRAADTQYF

len: 13
v_gene: TRBV5-1
j_gene: TRBJ2-1
abundance: few
d_gene: NA
CDR3nt: TGCGCCAGCAGCGAACCCCAACAGAGTGAGCAGTTCTTC
CDR3aa: CASSEPQQSEQFF

len: 16
v_gene: TRBV7-6
j_gene: TRBJ1-2
abundance: many
d_gene: NA
CDR3nt: TGTGCCAGCAGCTCGGCCAGGGGAAGGTCGGAAGATGGCTACACCTTC
CDR3aa: CASSSARGRSEDGYTF

len: 15
v_gene: TRBV20-1
j_gene: TRBJ1-6
abundance: many
d_gene: NA
CDR3nt: TGCAGTGCTAGAGATATTCTCGTCGCGGGTTCACCCCTCCACTTT
CDR3aa: CSARDILVAGSPLHF

len: 15
v_gene: TRBV5-1
j_gene: TRBJ2-1
abundance: NA
d_gene: NA
CDR3nt: TGCGCCAGCAGCTTTAGCCCAGGGCAATTCAATGAGCAGTTCTTC
CDR3aa: CASSFSPGQFNEQFF

len: 13
v_gene: TRBV20-1
j_gene: TRBJ2-7
abundance: many
d_gene: NA
CDR3nt: TGCAGACCAAAGGGTGGGGGCTCCTACGAGCAGTACTTC
CDR3aa: CRPKGGGSYEQYF

len: 15
v_gene: TRBV2
j_gene: TRBJ1-3
abundance: many
d_gene: NA
CDR3nt: TGTGCCAGCAGTGCAGGGCCGGAGTCCGGAAACACCATATATTTT
CDR3aa: CASSAGPESGNTIYF

len: 15
v_gene: TRBV28
j_gene: TRBJ2-5
abundance: many
d_gene: TRBD2
CDR3nt: TGTGCCAGCAGTCCCGGGACTAGCGGACAAGAGACCCAGTACTTC
CDR3aa: CASSPGTSGQETQYF

len: 14
v_gene: TRBV12-3/TRBV12-4
j_gene: TRBJ2-1
abundance: many
d_gene: TRBD2
CDR3nt: TGTGCCAGCAGTTTTAGCGGGCCTGACAATGAGCAGTTCTTC
CDR3aa: CASSFSGPDNEQFF

len: 17
v_gene: TRBV7-6
j_gene: TRBJ2-2
abundance: many
d_gene: TRBD2
CDR3nt: TGTGCCAGCAGCTCGGGACTAGCGGGGACGAACACCGGGGAGCTGTTTTTT
CDR3aa: CASSSGLAGTNTGELFF

len: 14
v_gene: TRBV2
j_gene: TRBJ2-6
abundance: NA
d_gene: NA
CDR3nt: TGTGCCACGCCAAGGCTCTCTGGGGCCAACGTCCTGACTTTC
CDR3aa: CATPRLSGANVLTF

len: 18
v_gene: TRBV12-3/TRBV12-4
j_gene: TRBJ2-1
abundance: many
d_gene: TRBD1
CDR3nt: TGTGCCAGCAGCTCCGGGACAGGGGGCTCGAGCTCCTACAATGAGCAGTTCTTC
CDR3aa: CASSSGTGGSSSYNEQFF

len: 13
v_gene: TRBV28
j_gene: TRBJ2-3
abundance: NA
d_gene: NA
CDR3nt: TGTGCCAGCAGTTTATTCAAATGGGATACGCAGTATTTT
CDR3aa: CASSLFKWDTQYF

len: 16
v_gene: TRBV6-5
j_gene: TRBJ1-4
abundance: many
d_gene: TRBD1
CDR3nt: TGTGCCAGCAGTTACTACCCCGGGACAGGGGGTCGAAAACTGTTTTTT
CDR3aa: CASSYYPGTGGRKLFF

len: 15
v_gene: TRBV6-1
j_gene: TRBJ1-6
abundance: NA
d_gene: TRBD1
CDR3nt: TGTGCCAGCAGTGAATGGACAGGGGGTAATTCACCCCTCCACTTT
CDR3aa: CASSEWTGGNSPLHF

len: 16
v_gene: TRBV27
j_gene: TRBJ1-6
abundance: many
d_gene: TRBD1
CDR3nt: TGTGCCAGCAGTTTCCTCGACAGGGAACCACCCTCACCCCTCCACTTT
CDR3aa: CASSFLDREPPSPLHF

len: 14
v_gene: TRBV18
j_gene: TRBJ1-2
abundance: few
d_gene: TRBD1
CDR3nt: TGTGCCAGCTCACCGCTCAGGGGGCTAGATGGCTACACCTTC
CDR3aa: CASSPLRGLDGYTF

len: 14
v_gene: TRBV19
j_gene: TRBJ2-1
abundance: few
d_gene: NA
CDR3nt: TGTGCCAGTAGTATGACTAGTACCTACAATGAGCAGTTCTTC
CDR3aa: CASSMTSTYNEQFF

len: 15
v_gene: TRBV30
j_gene: TRBJ2-5
abundance: NA
d_gene: NA
CDR3nt: TGTGCCTGGAGTGTAATCAGTCAGGCACAAGAGACCCAGTACTTC
CDR3aa: CAWSVISQAQETQYF

len: 14
v_gene: TRBV7-8
j_gene: TRBJ2-2
abundance: NA
d_gene: NA
CDR3nt: TGTGCCAGCAGCTCATATCTAGGGGCCGGGGAGCTGTTTTTT
CDR3aa: CASSSYLGAGELFF

len: 11
v_gene: TRBV14
j_gene: TRBJ2-6
abundance: many
d_gene: NA
CDR3nt: TGTGCCAGCTCTGGGGCCAACGTCCTGACTTTC
CDR3aa: CASSGANVLTF

len: 14
v_gene: TRBV7-2
j_gene: TRBJ2-5
abundance: many
d_gene: NA
CDR3nt: TGTGCCAGCAGCTTAGACTCCGGGGCCGAGACCCAGTACTTC
CDR3aa: CASSLDSGAETQYF

len: 17
v_gene: TRBV7-8
j_gene: TRBJ1-4
abundance: few
d_gene: TRBD1
CDR3nt: TGTGCCAGCAGCCCAGGGACAGGGGGGTGGGCTAATGAAAAACTGTTTTTT
CDR3aa: CASSPGTGGWANEKLFF

len: 15
v_gene: TRBV24-1
j_gene: TRBJ2-1
abundance: many
d_gene: TRBD2
CDR3nt: TGTGCCACCAGTGATTTTGGCGGGGGGGCGGATGAGCAGTTCTTC
CDR3aa: CATSDFGGGADEQFF

len: 13
v_gene: TRBV7-2
j_gene: TRBJ2-1
abundance: few
d_gene: NA
CDR3nt: TGTGCCAGCAGCTATTTCACGGGAAATGAGCAGTTCTTC
CDR3aa: CASSYFTGNEQFF

len: 14
v_gene: TRBV6-5
j_gene: TRBJ2-4
abundance: NA
d_gene: TRBD1
CDR3nt: TGTGCCAGCAGTTACTCGACAGGGTCTGTCATTCAGTACTTC
CDR3aa: CASSYSTGSVIQYF

len: 11
v_gene: TRBV6-2/TRBV6-3
j_gene: TRBJ1-1
abundance: NA
d_gene: NA
CDR3nt: TGTGCCAGCGGGGTATACGCTGAAGCTTTCTTT
CDR3aa: CASGVYAEAFF

len: 15
v_gene: TRBV4-2
j_gene: TRBJ2-7
abundance: many
d_gene: NA
CDR3nt: TGTGCCAGCAGCCCATCGGAGGGGGGGAGCGGCGAGCAGTACTTC
CDR3aa: CASSPSEGGSGEQYF

len: 16
v_gene: TRBV20-1
j_gene: TRBJ1-5
abundance: many
d_gene: NA
CDR3nt: TGCAGTGCTAGGGCGAACCGACAGGCAGTTTATCAGCCCCAGCATTTT
CDR3aa: CSARANRQAVYQPQHF

len: 12
v_gene: TRBV7-9
j_gene: TRBJ2-3
abundance: many
d_gene: NA
CDR3nt: TGTGCCAGCAGCCCCCAGGTGGATACGCAGTATTTT
CDR3aa: CASSPQVDTQYF

len: 18
v_gene: TRBV7-8
j_gene: TRBJ2-5
abundance: many
d_gene: TRBD2
CDR3nt: TGTGCCAGCAGCTCGATAAAGCCCGGGACTAGCGGGACCGGGACCCAGTACTTC
CDR3aa: CASSSIKPGTSGTGTQYF

len: 14
v_gene: TRBV5-6
j_gene: TRBJ2-3
abundance: NA
d_gene: NA
CDR3nt: TGTGCCAGCAGCGACATTGGGTTAGCAGATACGCAGTATTTT
CDR3aa: CASSDIGLADTQYF

len: 13
v_gene: TRBV28
j_gene: TRBJ1-2
abundance: NA
d_gene: TRBD1
CDR3nt: TGTGCCAGCAGCCGACAGGGTACAGATGGCTACACCTTC
CDR3aa: CASSRQGTDGYTF

len: 14
v_gene: TRBV2
j_gene: TRBJ2-3
abundance: NA
d_gene: NA
CDR3nt: TGTGCCACTTTCCAGAGGTCTAGCACAGATACGCAGTATTTT
CDR3aa: CATFQRSSTDTQYF

len: 17
v_gene: TRBV7-2
j_gene: TRBJ1-2
abundance: many
d_gene: TRBD1
CDR3nt: TGTGCCAGCAGCGAGGACAGGGGGTTCGTCTCTAACTATGGCTACACCTTC
CDR3aa: CASSEDRGFVSNYGYTF

len: 12
v_gene: TRBV7-6
j_gene: TRBJ2-2
abundance: NA
d_gene: NA
CDR3nt: TGTGCCAGCAGCTTCGGGCTCGGGGAGCTGTTTTTT
CDR3aa: CASSFGLGELFF

len: 14
v_gene: TRBV5-5
j_gene: TRBJ2-5
abundance: many
d_gene: NA
CDR3nt: TGTGCCAGCAGCTTGGCGGGGGGCGAAGAGACCCAGTACTTC
CDR3aa: CASSLAGGEETQYF

len: 14
v_gene: TRBV5-1
j_gene: TRBJ2-7
abundance: many
d_gene: TRBD2
CDR3nt: TGCGCCAGTAGATTAGCGGGGGGCTCCTACGAGCAGTACTTC
CDR3aa: CASRLAGGSYEQYF

len: 16
v_gene: TRBV27
j_gene: TRBJ1-5
abundance: few
d_gene: NA
CDR3nt: TGTGCCAGCAGTTTATCCCGAGGGATTAGCAATCAGCCCCAGCATTTT
CDR3aa: CASSLSRGISNQPQHF

len: 17
v_gene: TRBV7-6
j_gene: TRBJ2-7
abundance: medium-sized
d_gene: TRBD2
CDR3nt: TGTGCCAGCAGTTTTTCCACTAGCGGGGGGTCATCCTACGAGCAGTACTTC
CDR3aa: CASSFSTSGGSSYEQYF

len: 15
v_gene: TRBV6-1
j_gene: TRBJ1-5
abundance: few
d_gene: TRBD1
CDR3nt: TGTGCCAGCAGTGAGGGACAGTATAGCAATCAGCCCCAGCATTTT
CDR3aa: CASSEGQYSNQPQHF

len: 16
v_gene: TRBV7-7
j_gene: TRBJ1-3
abundance: few
d_gene: TRBD1
CDR3nt: TGTGCTAGCAGTTCGTTACAGGGGTACTCTGGAAACACCATATATTTT
CDR3aa: CASSSLQGYSGNTIYF